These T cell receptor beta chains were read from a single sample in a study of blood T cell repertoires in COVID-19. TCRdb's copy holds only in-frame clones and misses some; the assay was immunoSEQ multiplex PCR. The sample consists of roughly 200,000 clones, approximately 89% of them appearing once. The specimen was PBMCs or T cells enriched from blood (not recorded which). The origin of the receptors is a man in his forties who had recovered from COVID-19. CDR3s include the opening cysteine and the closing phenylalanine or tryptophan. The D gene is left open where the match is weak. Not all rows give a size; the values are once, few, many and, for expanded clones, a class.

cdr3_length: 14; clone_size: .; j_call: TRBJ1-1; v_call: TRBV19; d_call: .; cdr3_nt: TGTGCCAGTACCCCGGGGAGGGAGAACACTGAAGCTTTCTTT; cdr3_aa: CASTPGRENTEAFF
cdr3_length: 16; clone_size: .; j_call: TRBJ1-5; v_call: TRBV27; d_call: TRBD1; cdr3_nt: TGTGCCAGCCGCCTGGAGGGGACAGGGTTAAATCAGCCCCAGCATTTT; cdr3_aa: CASRLEGTGLNQPQHF
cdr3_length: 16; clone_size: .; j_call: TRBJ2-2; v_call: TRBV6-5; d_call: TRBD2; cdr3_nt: TGTGCCAGCAGTTACTCGTTCCTAGCGGGGAGTGAGGAGCTGTTTTTT; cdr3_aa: CASSYSFLAGSEELFF
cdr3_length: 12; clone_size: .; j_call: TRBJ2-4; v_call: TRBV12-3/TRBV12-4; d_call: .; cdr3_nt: TGCCATCTGAGGCGCCCCAAAAACATTCAGTACTTC; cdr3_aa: CHLRRPKNIQYF
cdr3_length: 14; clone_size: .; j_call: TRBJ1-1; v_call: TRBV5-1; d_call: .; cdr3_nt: TGCGCCAGCAGCTGGACAAGTATGAACACTGAAGCTTTCTTT; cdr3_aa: CASSWTSMNTEAFF
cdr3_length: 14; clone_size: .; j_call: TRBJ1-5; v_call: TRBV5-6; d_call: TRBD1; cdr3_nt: TGTGCCAGCAGCTTTTACAGGGGTATCTCACCCCAGCATTTT; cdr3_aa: CASSFYRGISPQHF
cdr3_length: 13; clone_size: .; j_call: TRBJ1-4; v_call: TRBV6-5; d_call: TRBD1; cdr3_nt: TGTGCCAGCAGGCCCACAGGGGATGAAAAACTGTTTTTT; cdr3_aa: CASRPTGDEKLFF
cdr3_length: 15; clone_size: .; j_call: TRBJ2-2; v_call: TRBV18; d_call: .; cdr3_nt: TGTGCCAGCTCATCACAACAGGTTTACACCGGGGAGCTGTTTTTT; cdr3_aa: CASSSQQVYTGELFF
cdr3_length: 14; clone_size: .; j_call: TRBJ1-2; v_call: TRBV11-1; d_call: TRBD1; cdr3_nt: TGTGCCAGCAGCTTCCGGGACAGGAACTATGGCTACACCTTC; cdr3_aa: CASSFRDRNYGYTF
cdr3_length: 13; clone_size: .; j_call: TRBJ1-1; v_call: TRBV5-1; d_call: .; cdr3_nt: TGCGCCAGCAGCTTATACATGAACACTGAAGCTTTCTTT; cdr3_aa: CASSLYMNTEAFF
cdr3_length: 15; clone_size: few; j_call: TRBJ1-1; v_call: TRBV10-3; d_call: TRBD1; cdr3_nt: TGTGCCACGATCGCCTTTGCCCGGACAGGGACTGAAGCTTTCTTT; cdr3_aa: CATIAFARTGTEAFF
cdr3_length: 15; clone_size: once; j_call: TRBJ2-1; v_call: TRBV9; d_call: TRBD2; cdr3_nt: TGTGCCAGCAGCTCGGACGGGAGGGCCGGTAATGAGCAGTTCTTC; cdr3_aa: CASSSDGRAGNEQFF
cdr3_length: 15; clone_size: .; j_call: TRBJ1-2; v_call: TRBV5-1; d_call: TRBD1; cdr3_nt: TGCGCCAGCAGCGCACTATCAGGGGGCGGCTATGGCTACACCTTC; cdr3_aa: CASSALSGGGYGYTF
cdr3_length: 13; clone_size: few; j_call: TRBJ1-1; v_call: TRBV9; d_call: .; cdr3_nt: TGTGCCAGCAGCGTAGCTTCGGGGAAGGATGCTTTCTTT; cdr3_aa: CASSVASGKDAFF
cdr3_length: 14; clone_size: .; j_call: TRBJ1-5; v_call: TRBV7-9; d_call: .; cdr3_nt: TGTGCCAGCAGCCCCGACAGGCCCAATCAGCCCCAGCATTTT; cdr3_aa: CASSPDRPNQPQHF
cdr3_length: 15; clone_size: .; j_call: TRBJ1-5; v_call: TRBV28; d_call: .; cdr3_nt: TGTGCCAGCAGTTTATCGCAAGAGGGATGGCAGCCCCAGCATTTT; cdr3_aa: CASSLSQEGWQPQHF
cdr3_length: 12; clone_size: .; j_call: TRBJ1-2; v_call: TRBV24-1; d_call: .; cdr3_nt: TGTGCCACCAGTGAGCAGGGGTATGGCTACACCTTC; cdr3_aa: CATSEQGYGYTF
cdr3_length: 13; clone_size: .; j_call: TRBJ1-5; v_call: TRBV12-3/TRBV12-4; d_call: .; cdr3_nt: TGTGCCAGCAGTTCCACATCCGATCAGCCCCAGCATTTT; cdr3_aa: CASSSTSDQPQHF
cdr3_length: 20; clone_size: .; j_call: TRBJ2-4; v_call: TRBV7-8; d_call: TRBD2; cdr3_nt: TGTGCCAGCAGCACACTGCGGGAGGGCCGGTTATGGGTGGCCAAAAACATTCAGTACTTC; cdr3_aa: CASSTLREGRLWVAKNIQYF